This TCR beta chain was captured in a study of blood T cell repertoires in COVID-19. Study as a whole: Donors in the United States, Italy and Spain gave samples during acute or convalescent COVID-19. T cells, B-cell-depleted T cells, or PBMCs provided the cDNA or gDNA that served as material.

The authors' processing: Researchers report that nucleated cell counts were estimated from reference gene primer amplification. Assay: immunoSEQ multiplex PCR; the TCRdb copy retains only in-frame clones and omits some. Clonal size and the V and J genes are those of that table, whereas D and trimming came from the DNA. The sample has around 63,000 clones; 75% to 85% are singletons. V trimming: 4 bases; J trimming: 8 bases; junction bases outside the gene matches: 10. Looked up from germline, CDR1 is SGHRS and CDR2 is YFSETQ. CDR3 length: 15 amino acids. The chain carries TRBV5-1 and TRBJ1-4, with 8 positions matching TRBD1. The receptor's source is a man in his sixties with acute or convalescent COVID-19. Sequenced sample: peripheral blood. The CDR3: CASSIQQGEGEKLFF. The DNA for the CDR3 is TGCGCCAGCAGCATCCAACAGGGGGAAGGCGAAAAACTGTTTTTT.